The clone carrying this TCR beta chain was detected only a few times. Antigen: not known. Germline loops: CDR1 LNHNV, CDR2 YYDKDF (reference sequence). Unmatched junction bases numbered 11, after V lost 1 base and J lost 2 bases. The CDR3 is 17 residues long. The sample comes from a study of CD8 T cells in ankylosing spondylitis. Study-wide findings and caveats: Blood of patients with ankylosing spondylitis appeared to be characterized by a TCR beta motif of eight or nine highly homologous variants. Some motif variants had been reported before (in reactive arthritis synovial fluid and blood). Disease-linked clones, CD8+, were relatively rare in peripheral blood.

Making the TCR beta libraries involved quantitative 5'-RACE with molecular barcodes. One entry per CDR3 protein, called by TCRdb with MiXCR from the 5' RACE reads. The data contain roughly 400,000 distinct CDR3 sequences, under 25% of them singletons. The TCR sequence derives from a male donor with ankylosing spondylitis. V usage is TRBV15 and J usage is TRBJ2-7, with 7 bases aligning to TRBD1. Sequenced: blood, either unsorted or a sorted T cell fraction (not recorded which). The CDR3 reads CATSRANIGDSTYEQYF. The DNA of the CDR3 is TGTGCCACCAGCAGAGCTAATATCGGGGACAGCACCTACGAGCAGTACTTC.